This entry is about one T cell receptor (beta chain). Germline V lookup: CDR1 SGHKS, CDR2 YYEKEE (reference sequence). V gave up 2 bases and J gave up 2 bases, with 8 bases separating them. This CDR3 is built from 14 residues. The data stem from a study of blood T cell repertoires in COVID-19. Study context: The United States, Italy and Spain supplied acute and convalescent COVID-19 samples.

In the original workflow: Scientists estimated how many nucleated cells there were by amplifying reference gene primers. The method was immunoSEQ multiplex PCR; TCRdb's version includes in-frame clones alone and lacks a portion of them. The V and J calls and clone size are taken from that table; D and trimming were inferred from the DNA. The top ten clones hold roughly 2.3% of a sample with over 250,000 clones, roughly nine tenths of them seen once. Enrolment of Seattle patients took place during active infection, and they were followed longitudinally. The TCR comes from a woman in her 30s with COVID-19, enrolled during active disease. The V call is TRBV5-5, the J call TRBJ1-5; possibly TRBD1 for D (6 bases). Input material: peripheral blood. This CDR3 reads CASSFAGGNQPQHF. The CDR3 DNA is TGTGCCAGCAGCTTCGCAGGGGGCAATCAGCCCCAGCATTTT.